This TCR beta chain stems from a study of early stage breast cancer tumors. About the study: Most of the 16 invasive tumors were ER+, PR+ and HER2-. Findings and limits, study-wide: Enriched TCRB sequences shared across patients were mostly commonly generated sequences. Comparing each tissue with blood distinguished tumor from normal in about 90% of the 16 patients. Tumors had about 2.3-fold higher T cell density than normal breast.

Regarding this clone: Its antigen is not known.

Some clones are missing from TCRdb's copy, which holds only in-frame ones; the method was immunoSEQ multiplex PCR. The table lists 40,000 to 60,000 clones, roughly 80% of them singletons. Germline V CDR1 and CDR2: SGHTA, FQGNSA. There are 14 residues in the CDR3. V gave up 1 base and J gave up 5 bases, with 11 bases separating them. Sequenced: blood. V usage is TRBV7-2 and J usage is TRBJ1-1; D gene unclear. The TCR sequence derives from a person aged 45 to 59 with breast cancer. The CDR3, as DNA: TGTGCCAGCAGCTTAGGCTTTGAGGTGACTGAAGCTTTCTTT. Translation gives CASSLGFEVTEAFF.